The T cell receptor (beta chain) described here comes from a study of beta chain features in type 1 diabetes. The wider study: In age, gender and cell yields, patients were similar to healthy donors.

Sequenced material consisted of expressed TCRB transcripts (all of the isolated RNA was reverse transcribed). Assay used: immunoSEQ multiplex PCR; TCRdb lists only in-frame clones, some missing. The sample has just over 600,000 clones; roughly 16% are singletons. Whole-study results and caveats: Equally in patients and controls, PCR might preferentially amplify shorter templates.

This clone was seen only a few times. Its antigen is unidentified. The sequencing input was naive CD4+ T cells from blood. The source is a man younger than 35 in good health.

In DNA form, the CDR3 reads TGTGCCAGCAGACAGGGGGCGAGCACCGGGGAGCTGTTTTTT. It specifies CASRQGASTGELFF. The rearrangement links TRBV25-1 to TRBJ2-2; 9 bases fit TRBD1. Germline V lookup: CDR1 MGHDK, CDR2 SYGVNS. The CDR3 covers 14 residues. V lost 6 bases to trimming and J lost 4 bases; unmatched junction nucleotides: 3.